This T cell receptor (beta chain) emerged from a study of shared clonotypes between healthy human individuals. The overall study: With ages of 18 to 49, the donors were a couple of women and a few men.

The table came from immunoSEQ multiplex PCR; TCRdb's copy has only in-frame clones and leaves some out. In the table there are roughly 2.4 million clones, almost 96% of which are singletons. CDR1 and CDR2 from the germline V gene are MGHRA and YSYEKL. The trim removed 2 bases at V and 0 bases at J, leaving 5 bases unmatched. The CDR3 contains 18 residues. This chain joins TRBV4-1 and TRBJ1-6; 9 nucleotides align to TRBD1. The receptor's source is a man aged 18 to 29 in good health. Source material: naive CD4+ T cells sorted from blood. Documented subset: CD45RA+ positively selected. CDR3 in DNA: TGCGCCAGCAGCCAAACCGGGACAGGGCCCTCCTATAATTCACCCCTCCACTTT. Protein: CASSQTGTGPSYNSPLHF.